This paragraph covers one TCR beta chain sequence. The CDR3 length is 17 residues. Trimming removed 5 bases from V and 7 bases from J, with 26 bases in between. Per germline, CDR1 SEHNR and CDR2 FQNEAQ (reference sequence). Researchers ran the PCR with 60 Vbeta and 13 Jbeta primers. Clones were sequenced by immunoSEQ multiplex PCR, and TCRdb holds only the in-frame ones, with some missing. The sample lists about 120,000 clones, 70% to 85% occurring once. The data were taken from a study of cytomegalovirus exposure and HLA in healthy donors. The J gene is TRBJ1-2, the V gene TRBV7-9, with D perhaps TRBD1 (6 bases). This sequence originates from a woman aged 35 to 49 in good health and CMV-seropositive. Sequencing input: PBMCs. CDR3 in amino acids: CASSPTGGAVPIGGYTF. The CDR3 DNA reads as TGTGCCAGCAGCCCTACGGGGGGCGCGGTGCCTATAGGTGGCTACACCTTC.